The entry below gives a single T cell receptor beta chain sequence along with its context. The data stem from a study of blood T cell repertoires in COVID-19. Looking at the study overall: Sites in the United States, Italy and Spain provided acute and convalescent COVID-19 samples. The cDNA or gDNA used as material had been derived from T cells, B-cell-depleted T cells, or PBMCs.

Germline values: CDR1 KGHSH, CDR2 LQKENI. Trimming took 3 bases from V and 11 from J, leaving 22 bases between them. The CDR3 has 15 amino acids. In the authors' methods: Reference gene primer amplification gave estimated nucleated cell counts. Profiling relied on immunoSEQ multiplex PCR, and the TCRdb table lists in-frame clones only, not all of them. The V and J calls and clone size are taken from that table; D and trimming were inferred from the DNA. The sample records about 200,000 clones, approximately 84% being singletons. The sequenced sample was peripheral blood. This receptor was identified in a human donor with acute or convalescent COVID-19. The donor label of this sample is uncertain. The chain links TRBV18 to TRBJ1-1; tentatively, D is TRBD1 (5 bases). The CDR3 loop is CASSPRHETGPIAFF. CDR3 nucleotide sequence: TGTGCCAGCTCACCCCGTCACGAAACAGGTCCGATCGCTTTCTTT.